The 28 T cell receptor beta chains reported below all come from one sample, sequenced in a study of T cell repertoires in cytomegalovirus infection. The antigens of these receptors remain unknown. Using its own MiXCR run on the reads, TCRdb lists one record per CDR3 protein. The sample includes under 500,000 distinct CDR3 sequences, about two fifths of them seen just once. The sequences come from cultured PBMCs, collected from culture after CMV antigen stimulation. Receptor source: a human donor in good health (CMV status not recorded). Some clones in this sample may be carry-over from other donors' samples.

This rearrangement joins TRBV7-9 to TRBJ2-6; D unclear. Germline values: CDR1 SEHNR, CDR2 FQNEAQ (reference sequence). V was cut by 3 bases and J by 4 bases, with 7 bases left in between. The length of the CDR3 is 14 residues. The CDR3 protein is CASSLPVGANVLTF. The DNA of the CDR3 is TGTGCCAGCAGCTTGCCTGTGGGGGCCAACGTCCTGACTTTC.

DNA of the CDR3: TGTGCCAGTAGTATAGAGGGACGATGGAGCGGGGAGAACACCGGGGAGCTGTTTTTT. Protein product: CASSIEGRWSGENTGELFF. The genes are TRBV19 and TRBJ2-2; 7 nucleotides align to TRBD2. The length of the CDR3 is 19 residues. From germline, CDR1 is LNHDA and CDR2 SQIVND (reference sequence). V lost 0 bases, J lost 1 base, and 11 bases stayed unmatched.

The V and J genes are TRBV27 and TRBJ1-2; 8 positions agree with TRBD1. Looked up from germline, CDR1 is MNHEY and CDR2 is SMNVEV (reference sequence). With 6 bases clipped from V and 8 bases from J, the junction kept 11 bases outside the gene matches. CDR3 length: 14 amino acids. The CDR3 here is CASSRSGQGYGYTF. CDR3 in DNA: TGTGCCAGCAGCCGATCTGGACAGGGATACGGCTACACCTTC.

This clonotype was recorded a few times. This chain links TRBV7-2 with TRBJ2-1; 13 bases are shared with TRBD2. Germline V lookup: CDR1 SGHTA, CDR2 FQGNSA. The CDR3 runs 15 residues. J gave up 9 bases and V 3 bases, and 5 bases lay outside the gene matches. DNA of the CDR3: TGTGCCAGCAGCTTTGGTGGGACTAGCGGGGTTGAGCAGTTCTTC. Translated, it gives CASSFGGTSGVEQFF.

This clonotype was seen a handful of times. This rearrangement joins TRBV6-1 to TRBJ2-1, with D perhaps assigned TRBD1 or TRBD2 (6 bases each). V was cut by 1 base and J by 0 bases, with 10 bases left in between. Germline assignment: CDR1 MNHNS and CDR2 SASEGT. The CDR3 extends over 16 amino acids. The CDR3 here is CASSEGGAFSYNEQFF. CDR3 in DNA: TGTGCCAGCAGTGAAGGGGGGGCCTTCTCCTACAATGAGCAGTTCTTC.

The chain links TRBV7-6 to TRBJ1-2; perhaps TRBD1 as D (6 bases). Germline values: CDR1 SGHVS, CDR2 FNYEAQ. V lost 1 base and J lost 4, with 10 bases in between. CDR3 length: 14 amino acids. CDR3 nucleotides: TGTGCCAGCAGCTTAGTAGGCAGGGGCTATGGCTACACCTTC. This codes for CASSLVGRGYGYTF.

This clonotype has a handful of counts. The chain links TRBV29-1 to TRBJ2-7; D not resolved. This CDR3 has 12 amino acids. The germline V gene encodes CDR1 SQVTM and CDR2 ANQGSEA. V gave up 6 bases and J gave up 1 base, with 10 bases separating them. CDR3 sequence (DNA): TGCAGCGTCGCTGGAAGTTCCTACGAGCAGTACTTC. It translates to CSVAGSSYEQYF.

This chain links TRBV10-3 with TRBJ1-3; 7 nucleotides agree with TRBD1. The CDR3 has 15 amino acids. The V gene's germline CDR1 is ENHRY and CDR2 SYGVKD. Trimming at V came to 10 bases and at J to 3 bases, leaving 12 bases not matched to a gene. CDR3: CATRPADRDGNTIYF. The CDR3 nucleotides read TGTGCCACCCGCCCCGCCGACAGGGATGGAAACACCATATATTTT.

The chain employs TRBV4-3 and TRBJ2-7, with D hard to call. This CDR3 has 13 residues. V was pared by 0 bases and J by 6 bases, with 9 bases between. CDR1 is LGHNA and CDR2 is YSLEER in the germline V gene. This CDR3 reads CASSQDRLPEQYF. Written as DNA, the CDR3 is TGCGCCAGCAGCCAAGATCGCCTCCCCGAGCAGTACTTC.

The CDR3 here is CSARGRGMQFF. The CDR3 bases are TGCAGTGCTCGGGGGCGGGGCATGCAGTTCTTC. The genes are TRBV20-1 and TRBJ2-1; either TRBD1 or TRBD2 may supply D (6 bases each). The CDR3 loop spans 11 amino acids. Trimming left V 5 bases short and J 12 bases short, with 14 bases between. Looked up from germline, CDR1 is DFQATT and CDR2 is SNEGSKA (reference sequence).

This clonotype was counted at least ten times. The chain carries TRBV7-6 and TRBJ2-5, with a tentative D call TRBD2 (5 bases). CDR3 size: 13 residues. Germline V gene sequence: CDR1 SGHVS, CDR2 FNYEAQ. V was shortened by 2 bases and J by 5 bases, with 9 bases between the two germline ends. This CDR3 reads CASSLSAGETQYF. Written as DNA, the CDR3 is TGTGCCAGCAGCTTATCGGCGGGCGAGACCCAGTACTTC.

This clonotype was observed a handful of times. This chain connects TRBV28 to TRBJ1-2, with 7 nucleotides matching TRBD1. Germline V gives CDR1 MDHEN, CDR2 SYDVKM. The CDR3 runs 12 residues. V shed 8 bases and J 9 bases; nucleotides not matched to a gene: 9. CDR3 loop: CASLQGLGSYTF. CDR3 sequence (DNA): TGTGCCAGCCTACAGGGGTTAGGGAGCTACACCTTC.

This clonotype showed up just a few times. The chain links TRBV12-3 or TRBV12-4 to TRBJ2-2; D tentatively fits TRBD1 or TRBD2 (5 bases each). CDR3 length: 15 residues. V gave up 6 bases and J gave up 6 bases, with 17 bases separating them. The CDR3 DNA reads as TGTGCCAGCAGGCCCCCCGGGGCTGGCGCCGGGGAGCTGTTTTTT. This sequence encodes CASRPPGAGAGELFF.

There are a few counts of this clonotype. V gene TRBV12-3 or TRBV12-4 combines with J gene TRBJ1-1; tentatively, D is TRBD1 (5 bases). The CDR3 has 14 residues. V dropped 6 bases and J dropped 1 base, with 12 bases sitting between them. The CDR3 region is CASRSTGGNTEAFF. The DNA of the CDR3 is TGTGCCAGCAGGTCTACCGGGGGGAACACTGAAGCTTTCTTT.

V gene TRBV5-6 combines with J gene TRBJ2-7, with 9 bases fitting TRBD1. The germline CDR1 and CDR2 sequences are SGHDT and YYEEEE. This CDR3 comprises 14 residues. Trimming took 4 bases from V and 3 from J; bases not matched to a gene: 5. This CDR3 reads CASSGTGQGYEQYF. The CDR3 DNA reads TGTGCCAGCAGCGGGACGGGACAGGGCTACGAGCAGTACTTC. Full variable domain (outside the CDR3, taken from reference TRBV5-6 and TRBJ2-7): DAGVTQSPTHLIKTRGQQVTLRCSPKSGHDTVSWYQQALGQGPQFIFQYYEEEERQRGNFPDRFSGHQFPNYSSELNVNALLLGDSALYLCASSGTGQGYEQYFGPGTRLTVT.

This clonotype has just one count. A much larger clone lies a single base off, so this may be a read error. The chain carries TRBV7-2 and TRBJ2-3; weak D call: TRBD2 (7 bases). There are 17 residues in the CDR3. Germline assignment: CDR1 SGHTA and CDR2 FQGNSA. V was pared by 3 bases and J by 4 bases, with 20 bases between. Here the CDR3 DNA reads TGTGCCAGCAGCTTCGGGGGGCGCGATCCTAGCGCAGATACGCAGTATTTT. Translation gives CASSFGGRDPSADTQYF. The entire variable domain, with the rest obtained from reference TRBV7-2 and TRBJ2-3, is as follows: GAGVSQSPSNKVTEKGKDVELRCDPISGHTALYWYRQSLGQGLEFLIYFQGNSAPDKSGLPSDRFSAERTGGSVSTLTIQRTQQEDSAVYLCASSFGGRDPSADTQYFGPGTRLTVL.

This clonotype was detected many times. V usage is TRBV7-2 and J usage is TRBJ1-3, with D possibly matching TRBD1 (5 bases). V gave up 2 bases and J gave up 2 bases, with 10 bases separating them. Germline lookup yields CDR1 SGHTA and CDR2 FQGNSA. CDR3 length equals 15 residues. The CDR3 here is CASSLLGDPGNTIYF. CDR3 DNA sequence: TGTGCCAGCAGCTTATTGGGGGACCCTGGAAACACCATATATTTT.

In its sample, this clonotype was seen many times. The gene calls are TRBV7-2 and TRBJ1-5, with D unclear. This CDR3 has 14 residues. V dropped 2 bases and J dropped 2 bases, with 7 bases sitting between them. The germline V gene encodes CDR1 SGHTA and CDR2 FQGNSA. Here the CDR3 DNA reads TGTGCCAGCAGCTTAAGGCAAGGCAATCAGCCCCAGCATTTT. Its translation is CASSLRQGNQPQHF.

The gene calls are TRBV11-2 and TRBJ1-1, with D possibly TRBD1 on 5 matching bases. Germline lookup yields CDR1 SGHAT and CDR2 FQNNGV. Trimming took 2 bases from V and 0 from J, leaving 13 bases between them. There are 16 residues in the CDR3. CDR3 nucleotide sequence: TGTGCCAGCAGCTTATCGACAGAAGGATTGAACACTGAAGCTTTCTTT. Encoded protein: CASSLSTEGLNTEAFF.

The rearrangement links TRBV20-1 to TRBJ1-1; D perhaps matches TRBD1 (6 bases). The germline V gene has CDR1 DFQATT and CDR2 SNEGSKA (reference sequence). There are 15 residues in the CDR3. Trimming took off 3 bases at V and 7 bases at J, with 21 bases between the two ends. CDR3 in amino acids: CSASSSFGQPYEAFF. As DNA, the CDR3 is TGCAGTGCTAGTTCGTCTTTCGGACAGCCATATGAAGCTTTCTTT.

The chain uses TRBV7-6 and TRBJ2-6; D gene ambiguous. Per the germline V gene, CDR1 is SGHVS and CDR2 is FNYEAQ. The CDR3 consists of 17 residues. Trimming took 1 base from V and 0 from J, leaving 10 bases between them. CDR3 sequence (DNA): TGTGCCAGCAGCTTAGGTGCTGGTCCCTCTGGGGCCAACGTCCTGACTTTC. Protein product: CASSLGAGPSGANVLTF.

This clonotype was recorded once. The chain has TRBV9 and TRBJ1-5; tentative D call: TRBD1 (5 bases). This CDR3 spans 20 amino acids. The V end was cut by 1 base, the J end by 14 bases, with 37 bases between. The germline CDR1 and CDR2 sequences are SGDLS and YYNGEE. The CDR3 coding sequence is TGTGCCAGCAGCGTAAGGCTGGGGACGAAGGAAACCAGTTATAGGCAGTGTGAGCATTTT. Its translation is CASSVRLGTKETSYRQCEHF.

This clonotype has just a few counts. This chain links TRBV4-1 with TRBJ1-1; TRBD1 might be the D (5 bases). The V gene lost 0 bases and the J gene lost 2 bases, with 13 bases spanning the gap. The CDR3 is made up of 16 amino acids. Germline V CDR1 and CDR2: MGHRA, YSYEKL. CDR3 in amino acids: CASSQDRRGANTEAFF. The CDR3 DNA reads TGCGCCAGCAGCCAAGATCGGCGAGGGGCCAACACTGAAGCTTTCTTT.

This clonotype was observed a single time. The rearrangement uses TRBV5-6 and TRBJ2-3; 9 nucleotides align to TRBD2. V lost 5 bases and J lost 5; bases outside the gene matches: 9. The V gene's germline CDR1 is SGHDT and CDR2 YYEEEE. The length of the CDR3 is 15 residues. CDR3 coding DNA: TGTGCCAGCAGTTTGTTAGCGGGGGTAAGAGATACGCAGTATTTT. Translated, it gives CASSLLAGVRDTQYF.

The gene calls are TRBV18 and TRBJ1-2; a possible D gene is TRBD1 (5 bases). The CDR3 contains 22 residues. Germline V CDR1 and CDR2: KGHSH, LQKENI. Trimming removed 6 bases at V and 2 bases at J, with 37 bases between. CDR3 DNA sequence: TGTGCCAGCTCCCCGCGGAGGGCAGGGTTCACACAAAACGACATTCAAAACTATGGCTACACCTTC. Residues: CASSPRRAGFTQNDIQNYGYTF.

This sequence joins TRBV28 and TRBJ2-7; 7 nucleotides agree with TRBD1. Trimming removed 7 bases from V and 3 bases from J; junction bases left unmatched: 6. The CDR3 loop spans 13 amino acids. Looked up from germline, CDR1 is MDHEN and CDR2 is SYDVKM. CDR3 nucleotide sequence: TGTGCCAGCACCCTCCGACAGGGCTACGAGCAGTACTTC. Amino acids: CASTLRQGYEQYF. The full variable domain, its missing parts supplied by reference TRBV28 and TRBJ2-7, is DVKVTQSSRYLVKRTGEKVFLECVQDMDHENMFWYRQDPGLGLRLIYFSYDVKMKEKGDIPEGYSVSREKKERFSLILESASTNQTSMYLCASTLRQGYEQYFGPGTRLTVT.

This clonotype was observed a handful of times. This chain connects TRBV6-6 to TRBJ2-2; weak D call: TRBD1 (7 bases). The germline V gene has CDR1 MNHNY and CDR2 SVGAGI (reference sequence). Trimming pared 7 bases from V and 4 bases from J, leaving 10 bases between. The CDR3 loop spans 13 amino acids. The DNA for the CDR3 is TGTGCCAGCATCAGGGGGGCCACCGGGGAGCTGTTTTTT. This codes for CASIRGATGELFF.

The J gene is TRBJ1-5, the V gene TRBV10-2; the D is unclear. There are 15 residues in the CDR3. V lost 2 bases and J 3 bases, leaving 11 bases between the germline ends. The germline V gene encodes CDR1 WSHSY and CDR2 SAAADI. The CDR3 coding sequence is TGCGCCAGCAGTGAGAATGGCCCGAACAATCAGCCCCAGCATTTT. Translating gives CASSENGPNNQPQHF.